The 2 T cell receptor beta chains in this list originate from one sample, sequenced in a study of blood T cells in healthy people across ages. Sample-barcoded 5' priming and a J-beta primer mix drove a second PCR of about 6 to 12 cycles. From the 5' RACE reads, TCRdb called clonotypes with MiXCR, one entry per CDR3 protein. This sample carries roughly 500,000 distinct CDR3 sequences, 25% to 30% of them seen once, and the ten largest clones take about 18%. Specimen: blood. The receptors stem from a woman in her 70s in good health.

The rearrangement links TRBV7-3 to TRBJ2-1, with D hard to call. The J call is uncertain, as TRBJ2-7 better fits the DNA end. This CDR3 is built from 16 residues. Germline V lookup: CDR1 SGHTA, CDR2 FQGTGA. CDR3 sequence: CASSLSFRLASDEQYF. As DNA, the CDR3 is TGTGCCAGCAGCTTAAGTTTCCGCCTGGCGAGCGACGAGCAGTACTTC.

For this clonotype: One end of the junction varies from germline; a read error may be responsible. The chain links TRBV6-6 to TRBJ2-7; 11 bases are a match to TRBD2. CDR1 MNHNY and CDR2 SVGAGI come from the germline V gene (reference sequence). This CDR3 is built from 15 residues. The CDR3 nucleotides read TGTGCCTGCAGTTCTAGCGGGGGGCCTCCCTACGAGCAGTACTTC. It specifies CACSSSGGPPYEQYF.